A selection of T cell receptor beta chains follows, all from one sample in a study of sequential checkpoint blockade in melanoma. Using immunoSEQ multiplex PCR, the repertoire was profiled, and TCRdb retains in-frame clones only, with some absent. The table lists 25,000 to 35,000 clones, 83% of them singletons, with about 17% in the top ten. Sample: CD8+ T cells sorted from blood (inferred from file names), taken from a patient given nivolumab and ipilimumab in sequence. The source of these receptors is a human donor with melanoma. CDR3s include the opening cysteine and the closing phenylalanine or tryptophan. A D gene is named only where the DNA matches it firmly. Clone sizes are given selectively: once, few, many, or a class where the clone is expanded.

j_gene	d_gene	abundance	v_gene	CDR3nt	CDR3aa
TRBJ2-3	TRBD1	few	TRBV29-1	TGCAGCGTTGAAGGGGGACAGGGCGGCACAGATACGCAGTATTTT	CSVEGGQGGTDTQYF
TRBJ2-2	TRBD2	-	TRBV4-1	TGCGCCAGCAGCCAAGAACGGCTAGCGGGAGGGGACGGGGAGCTGTTTTTT	CASSQERLAGGDGELFF
TRBJ1-1	-	-	TRBV27	TGTGCCAGCAGTTTGACAGCGAACACTGAAGCTTTCTTT	CASSLTANTEAFF
TRBJ2-7	-	-	TRBV6-6	TGTGCCAGCAGTTATTCCGGGTCTTCCTACGAGCAGTACTTC	CASSYSGSSYEQYF
TRBJ2-7	TRBD1	-	TRBV19	TGTGCCAGTAGTCACAGGGGCTACGAGCAGTACTTC	CASSHRGYEQYF
TRBJ1-1	TRBD1	-	TRBV18	TGTGCCAGCTCATCGACAGGGACTGAAGCTTTCTTT	CASSSTGTEAFF
TRBJ1-5	-	-	TRBV28	TGTGCCAGCAGTTCCGGACAATATAGCAATCAGCCCCAGCATTTT	CASSSGQYSNQPQHF
TRBJ1-3	-	-	TRBV9	TGTGCCAGCAGCCTCGACAGCAACTCTGGAAACACCATATATTTT	CASSLDSNSGNTIYF
TRBJ2-1	-	-	TRBV9	TGTGCCAGCAGCGTAGTGGAGGGGGCGGTTGAGCAGTTCTTC	CASSVVEGAVEQFF
TRBJ2-7	TRBD2	-	TRBV7-8	TGTGCCAGCAGCCTAAGCCTTGCGGGAGGGTTGGACGGCGAGCAGTACTTC	CASSLSLAGGLDGEQYF
TRBJ1-2	TRBD1	-	TRBV19	TGTGCCAGTAGCCCAATGTCAGGGGGAGACTACACCTTC	CASSPMSGGDYTF
TRBJ1-2	-	-	TRBV5-3	TGTGCCAGAAGGCAGAACAGGGCCGTTCCCTATGGCTACACCTTC	CARRQNRAVPYGYTF
TRBJ1-5	-	-	TRBV28	TGTGCCAGCATCCTTGAGAAGGGGTATCAGCCCCAGCATTTT	CASILEKGYQPQHF
TRBJ2-1	-	-	TRBV27	TGTGCCAGCAGTCCCATCACAGGGCCTACTACTACATCCAATGAGCAGTTCTTC	CASSPITGPTTTSNEQFF
TRBJ1-6	TRBD1	-	TRBV27	TGTGCAGCAGGACAGGGGAATTCACCCCTCCACTTT	CAAGQGNSPLHF
TRBJ2-7	-	-	TRBV7-2	TGTGCCAGCAGCTTACTGGACAACTCCTACGAGCAGTACTTC	CASSLLDNSYEQYF
TRBJ2-1	TRBD2	-	TRBV9	TGTGCCACGGGAGGGGCAGGTTCAAATGAGCAGTTCTTC	CATGGAGSNEQFF
TRBJ2-7	-	once	TRBV7-9	TGTGCCAGCAGATCAGGGGGGACCTACGAGCAGTACTTC	CASRSGGTYEQYF
TRBJ2-7	TRBD2	few	TRBV6-1	TGTGCCAGCAGTGAAGGTCTAGCGGCTTCCTACGAGCAGTACTTC	CASSEGLAASYEQYF
TRBJ2-7	TRBD1	-	TRBV5-1	TGCGCCAGCAGCTTCGCCGGGACAGGGAGCGAGCAGTACTTC	CASSFAGTGSEQYF
TRBJ2-5	-	-	TRBV9	TGTGCCAGCAGCGTAGGTGGAGGGAAGACCCAGTACTTC	CASSVGGGKTQYF
TRBJ2-1	-	-	TRBV2	TGTGCCAGCAGTGATACGGGGGTGACCTACAATGAGCAGTTCTTC	CASSDTGVTYNEQFF
TRBJ2-3	TRBD2	-	TRBV9	TGTGCCAGCAGCCCAAGGGGGACTAGCGGAATCACAGATACGCAGTATTTT	CASSPRGTSGITDTQYF
TRBJ2-7	-	-	TRBV28	TGTGCCAGCAGTCTAGACTACGAGCAGTACTTC	CASSLDYEQYF
TRBJ2-4	-	-	TRBV7-9	TGTGCCAGCAGCTTGGCCCAGGGGAACATTCAGTACTTC	CASSLAQGNIQYF
TRBJ1-1	TRBD1	once	TRBV19	TGTGCCAGTAGTTCCCTCGGGACAGGGAGAGGAGACACTGAAGCTTTCTTT	CASSSLGTGRGDTEAFF